This TCR beta chain was identified during a study of T cell repertoires in cytomegalovirus infection. Overall study context: Public TCR beta signatures indicated both CMV infection and matching HLA type.

Concerning this clonotype: Its antigen remains unknown.

TCRdb processed the reads anew with MiXCR; each CDR3 protein has one entry. The sample comprises about 150,000 distinct CDR3 sequences, 20% to 25% of which are singletons, and around 9.9% rests with the top ten. The ends lost 2 bases at V and 4 bases at J; junction bases unmatched: 6. Germline values: CDR1 SGHTA, CDR2 FQGNSA. The CDR3 length is 15 residues. Study results and caveats: The ex vivo response was dominated by HLA-C-restricted CMV-specific TCR beta clonotypes.

The gene calls are TRBV7-2 and TRBJ1-2, with 8 bases aligning to TRBD1. The TCR sequence derives from a human donor in good health (CMV status not recorded). Some clones in this sample may be carry-over from other donors' samples. Sequencing input: PBMCs. The CDR3: CASSLSRGHGYGYTF. CDR3 in DNA: TGTGCCAGCAGCTTATCCAGGGGGCACGGCTATGGCTACACCTTC. The variable domain in full, completed from reference TRBV7-2 and TRBJ1-2, reads GAGVSQSPSNKVTEKGKDVELRCDPISGHTALYWYRQSLGQGLEFLIYFQGNSAPDKSGLPSDRFSAERTGGSVSTLTIQRTQQEDSAVYLCASSLSRGHGYGYTFGSGTRLTVV.